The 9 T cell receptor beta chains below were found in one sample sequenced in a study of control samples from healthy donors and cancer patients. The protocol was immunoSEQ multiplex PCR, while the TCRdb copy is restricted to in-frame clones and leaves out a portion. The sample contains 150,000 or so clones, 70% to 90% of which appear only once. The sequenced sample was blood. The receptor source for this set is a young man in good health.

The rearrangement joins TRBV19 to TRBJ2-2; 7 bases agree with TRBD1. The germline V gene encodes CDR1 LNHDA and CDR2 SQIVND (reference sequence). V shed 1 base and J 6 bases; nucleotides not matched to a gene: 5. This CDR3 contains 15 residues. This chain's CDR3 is CASSIGTGTAGELFF. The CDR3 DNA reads TGTGCCAGTAGTATAGGGACAGGTACAGCCGGGGAGCTGTTTTTT.

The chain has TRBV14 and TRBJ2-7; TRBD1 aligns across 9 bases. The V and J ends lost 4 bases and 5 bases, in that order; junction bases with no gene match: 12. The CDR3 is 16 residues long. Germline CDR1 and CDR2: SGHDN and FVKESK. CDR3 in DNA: TGTGCCAGCAGCCCATTTTCCGGGACAGGGACCCACGAGCAGTACTTC. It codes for CASSPFSGTGTHEQYF.

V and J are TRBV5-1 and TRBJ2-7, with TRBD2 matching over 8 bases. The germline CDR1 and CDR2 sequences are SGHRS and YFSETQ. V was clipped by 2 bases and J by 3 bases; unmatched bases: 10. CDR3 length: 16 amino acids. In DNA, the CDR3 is TGCGCCAGCAGCTTAGACAGACCGGGGGGGTTCTACGAGCAGTACTTC. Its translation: CASSLDRPGGFYEQYF.

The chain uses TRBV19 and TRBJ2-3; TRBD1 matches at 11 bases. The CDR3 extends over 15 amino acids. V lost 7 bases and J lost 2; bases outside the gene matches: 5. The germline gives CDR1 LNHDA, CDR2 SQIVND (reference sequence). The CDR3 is CASKLDRGHTDTQYF. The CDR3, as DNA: TGTGCCAGTAAACTGGACAGGGGGCACACAGATACGCAGTATTTT.

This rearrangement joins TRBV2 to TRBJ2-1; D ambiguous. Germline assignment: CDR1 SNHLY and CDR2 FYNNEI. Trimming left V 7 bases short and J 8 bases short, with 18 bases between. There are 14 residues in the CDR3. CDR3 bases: TGTGCCAGCAAAAGTCGGTTGGATTACGATGAGCAGTTCTTC. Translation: CASKSRLDYDEQFF.

The CDR3 sequence: CASTGDGQPQHF. The CDR3 region has the DNA TGTGCCAGCACAGGGGATGGGCAGCCCCAGCATTTT. This chain joins TRBV2 and TRBJ1-5; possible D gene TRBD1, 6 bases. The CDR3 spans 12 residues. Between the trimmed V and J ends, which lost 7 bases and 7 bases, there was a span of 11 bases. Germline V gene data show CDR1 as SNHLY and CDR2 as FYNNEI. Using reference TRBV2 and TRBJ1-5 for the parts outside the CDR3, the full variable domain is EPEVTQTPSHQVTQMGQEVILRCVPISNHLYFYWYRQILGQKVEFLVSFYNNEISEKSEIFDDQFSVERPDGSNFTLKIRSTKLEDSAMYFCASTGDGQPQHFGDGTRLSIL.

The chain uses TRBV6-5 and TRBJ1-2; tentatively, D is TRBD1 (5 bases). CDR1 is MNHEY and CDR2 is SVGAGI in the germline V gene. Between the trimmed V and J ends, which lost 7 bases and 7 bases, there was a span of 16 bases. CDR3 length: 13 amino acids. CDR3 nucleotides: TGTGCCAGCACCAGGGCCGGGTTCTTTGGCTACACCTTC. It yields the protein CASTRAGFFGYTF.

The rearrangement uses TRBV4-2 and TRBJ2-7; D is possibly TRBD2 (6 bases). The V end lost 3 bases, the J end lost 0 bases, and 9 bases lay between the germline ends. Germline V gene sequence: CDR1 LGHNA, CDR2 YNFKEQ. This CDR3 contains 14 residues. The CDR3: CASSQGLVSYEQYF. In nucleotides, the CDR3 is TGTGCCAGCAGCCAGGGACTTGTCTCCTACGAGCAGTACTTC.

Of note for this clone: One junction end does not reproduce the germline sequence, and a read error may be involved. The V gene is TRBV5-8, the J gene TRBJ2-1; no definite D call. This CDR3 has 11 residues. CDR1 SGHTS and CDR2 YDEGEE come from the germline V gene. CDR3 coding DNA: TGTGCCAGCAGCGTATACAGTGAGCAGTTCTTC. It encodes CASSVYSEQFF.